Below, 9 T cell receptor beta chains from the same sample are listed, as sequenced in a study of identical twins. From the 5' RACE reads, TCRdb called clonotypes with MiXCR, one entry per CDR3 protein. Of some 1,700,000 distinct CDR3 sequences in the sample, around 29% were seen once. The sample comprised cord blood. These receptors were obtained from a newborn girl in good health.

The V and J genes are TRBV20-1 and TRBJ2-1; unclear D gene. Germline V CDR1 and CDR2: DFQATT, SNEGSKA (reference sequence). Trimming stripped 3 bases from V and 4 bases from J, with 10 bases between. This CDR3 contains 13 residues. The CDR3 DNA follows: TGCAGTGCTAGGGCCCCCCCTTACAATGAGCAGTTCTTC. This encodes CSARAPPYNEQFF.

This clonotype was seen a few times. The chain joins TRBV20-1 to TRBJ2-3, with 11 bases that match TRBD2. The germline V gene has CDR1 DFQATT and CDR2 SNEGSKA (reference sequence). This CDR3 has 13 residues. Trimming cost V 4 bases and J 7 bases; bases outside gene matches: 4. The CDR3 DNA reads TGCAGTGCTATAGCGGGAGGGCCCAATACGCAGTATTTT. The encoded protein is CSAIAGGPNTQYF.

This rearrangement joins TRBV7-2 to TRBJ2-5; the match to TRBD2 covers 8 bases. The length of the CDR3 is 13 residues. Germline values: CDR1 SGHTA, CDR2 FQGNSA. Trimming removed 4 bases from V and 4 bases from J; junction bases left unmatched: 2. Here the CDR3 DNA reads TGTGCCAGCAGCTCGACTAGCGCAGAGACCCAGTACTTC. Its translation is CASSSTSAETQYF.

This sequence joins TRBV4-2 and TRBJ1-4; D unclear. CDR1 is LGHNA and CDR2 is YNFKEQ in the germline V gene. Trimming stripped 0 bases from V and 6 bases from J, with 8 bases between. This CDR3 is built from 14 residues. The DNA for the CDR3 is TGTGCCAGCAGCCAAGAAAGGTACTATGAAAAACTGTTTTTT. It is translated as CASSQERYYEKLFF.

This clonotype was recorded a few times. The chain employs TRBV19 and TRBJ2-3; TRBD1 aligns across 7 bases. V shed 5 bases, J shed 2 bases, and the junction held 13 bases outside the gene matches. This CDR3 is built from 17 residues. Germline V gene sequence: CDR1 LNHDA, CDR2 SQIVND (reference sequence). CDR3 loop: CASSPLGTAALTDTQYF. In DNA form, the CDR3 reads TGTGCCAGTAGTCCTCTAGGGACAGCGGCCCTCACAGATACGCAGTATTTT.

The sample holds a few counts of this clonotype. The gene calls are TRBV12-5 and TRBJ2-1, with 7 nucleotides matching TRBD2. This CDR3 region has 16 residues. Per the germline V gene, CDR1 is LGHNT and CDR2 is FRNRAP. V trimming: 0 bases; J trimming: 1 base; junction bases outside the gene matches: 3. This chain's CDR3 is CASGLVRDYSYNEQFF. In DNA form, the CDR3 reads TGTGCTAGTGGTTTGGTACGGGACTATTCCTACAATGAGCAGTTCTTC.

Notes on this clonotype: Mismatch with germline at one junction end may stem from a read error. V and J are TRBV7-2 and TRBJ1-1; D remains unclear. The CDR3 consists of 15 residues. Germline values: CDR1 SGHTA, CDR2 FQGNSA. The CDR3 DNA reads as TGTGCCAGCAGCTTAGTCCACAGTGGGTACACTGAAGCTTCCTTT. Encoded protein: CASSLVHSGYTEASF.

This chain joins TRBV6-5 and TRBJ2-1; the D is unclear. CDR1 and CDR2 from the germline V gene are MNHEY and SVGAGI. CDR3 size: 14 residues. V was pared by 2 bases and J by 3 bases, with 8 bases between. The CDR3 DNA follows: TGTGCCAGCAGTTACCCTACAGACTACAATGAGCAGTTCTTC. This encodes CASSYPTDYNEQFF.

This clonotype was observed a handful of times. The rearrangement links TRBV15 to TRBJ1-2; the D gene is possibly TRBD1 (6 bases). The CDR3 spans 15 residues. Trimming removed 0 bases from V and 4 bases from J, with 12 bases in between. CDR1 and CDR2 (germline): LNHNV, YYDKDF (reference sequence). The CDR3 DNA is TGTGCCACCAGCAGAGATCGGGGGCCTCTCTATGGCTACACCTTC. Residues: CATSRDRGPLYGYTF.